Following are 18 T cell receptor beta chains from one sample sequenced in a study of cytomegalovirus exposure and HLA in healthy donors. Vbeta (60) and Jbeta (13) primers were used in the PCR. Clones were read by immunoSEQ multiplex PCR, and TCRdb kept only the in-frame ones, dropping some. This sample has about 150,000 clones, with about 80% found just once. Sequences were obtained from PBMCs. The receptor source for this set is a man aged 25-45 years in good health and CMV-seropositive.

This chain links TRBV4-2 with TRBJ2-1; 7 bases fit TRBD1. The germline V gene encodes CDR1 LGHNA and CDR2 YNFKEQ. The CDR3 runs 17 residues. V lost 2 bases and J lost 15; bases outside the gene matches: 22. CDR3: CASSQQSLGGGLPQRFF. The CDR3, as DNA: TGTGCCAGCAGCCAACAATCTTTAGGGGGCGGCCTCCCCCAGCGGTTCTTC.

This rearrangement joins TRBV19 to TRBJ1-1; possible D gene TRBD1, 5 bases. This CDR3 contains 13 residues. V was trimmed by 5 bases and J by 11 bases, leaving 18 bases between them. Germline V gene data show CDR1 as LNHDA and CDR2 as SQIVND (reference sequence). The CDR3 DNA is TGTGCCAGTAGTCCTGCCGCCAGGGACTTCGCTTTCTTT. It yields the protein CASSPAARDFAFF.

The chain combines TRBV4-2 with TRBJ1-3, with 7 bases identical to TRBD1. The V segment lost 4 bases and the J segment 4 bases; nucleotides outside the gene matches: 4. CDR3 size: 14 residues. Germline values: CDR1 LGHNA, CDR2 YNFKEQ. The CDR3 region is CASSPAGGGNTIYF. CDR3 in DNA: TGTGCCAGCAGCCCGGCAGGGGGGGGAAACACCATATATTTT.

The chain combines TRBV7-2 with TRBJ1-2; possible D gene TRBD1, 5 bases. Trimming left V 5 bases short and J 8 bases short, with 15 bases between. Germline CDR1 reads SGHTA; CDR2 reads FQGNSA. CDR3 size: 13 residues. CDR3 DNA sequence: TGTGCCAGCAGCCGCGTGGGCGGGGACGGCTACACCTTC. This codes for CASSRVGGDGYTF.

The chain couples TRBV27 to TRBJ2-2; D ambiguous. The V gene's germline CDR1 is MNHEY and CDR2 SMNVEV (reference sequence). The CDR3 runs to 12 residues. Trimming took off 8 bases at V and 2 bases at J, with 6 bases between the two ends. The CDR3, as DNA: TGTGCCAGCGGGCACAACACCGGGGAGCTGTTTTTT. Protein: CASGHNTGELFF.

The chain links TRBV27 to TRBJ1-1; TRBD1 is a possible D gene (5 bases). Germline V gene lookup returns CDR1 MNHEY and CDR2 SMNVEV (reference sequence). V lost 2 bases and J lost 4, with 14 bases in between. CDR3 length equals 15 residues. CDR3 protein: CASSLRGSGGTEAFF. The DNA for the CDR3 is TGTGCCAGCAGTTTAAGGGGATCGGGCGGCACTGAAGCTTTCTTT.

The chain combines TRBV23-1 with TRBJ2-7; the D gene is possibly TRBD1 (6 bases). TRBV23-1 carries the ORF label, with uncertain function. This CDR3 has 15 amino acids. V lost 2 bases to trimming and J lost 3 bases, with 14 bases between them. CDR3 sequence (DNA): TGCGCCAGCAGTCAAAACAGGGTCTCTCACTACGAGCAGTACTTC. Translating gives CASSQNRVSHYEQYF.

V is TRBV5-4 and J is TRBJ2-3; 8 positions match TRBD2. V was pared by 0 bases and J by 3 bases, with 6 bases of the junction left unmatched. Germline lookup yields CDR1 SGHNT and CDR2 YYREEE (reference sequence). The CDR3 consists of 16 residues. The CDR3 DNA follows: TGTGCCAGCAGCTTGGGCCCAGCGGGAGTGACAGATACGCAGTATTTT. This encodes CASSLGPAGVTDTQYF.

This chain uses TRBV7-3 with TRBJ2-1; 10 nucleotides match TRBD2. The CDR3 runs 19 residues. The germline gives CDR1 SGHTA, CDR2 FQGTGA. V was clipped by 1 base and J by 4 bases; unmatched bases: 13. CDR3 in DNA: TGTGCCAGCAGCTTAATTGCTAGCGGGAGTGGGAGCAGTTACAATGAGCAGTTCTTC. Its translation is CASSLIASGSGSSYNEQFF.

The V gene is TRBV6-1, the J gene TRBJ2-7; possible D gene TRBD2, 5 bases. Germline CDR1 is MNHNS and CDR2 is SASEGT. The CDR3 extends over 13 amino acids. V dropped 8 bases and J dropped 4 bases, with 15 bases sitting between them. The DNA of the CDR3 is TGTGCCAGCGTGAGCCCCGGCGGGTACGAGCAGTACTTC. It is translated as CASVSPGGYEQYF.

The table lists this clone with a few counts. The CDR3 coding sequence is TGTGCTAGTGGTTTGGGCGGTAGCGGTGAGCAGTTCTTC. This gives the protein CASGLGGSGEQFF. The V gene is TRBV12-5, the J gene TRBJ2-1, with D possibly matching TRBD2 (6 bases). The CDR3 has 13 residues. Deletions cut 1 base from V and 9 bases from J, with 10 bases between. Per the germline V gene, CDR1 is LGHNT and CDR2 is FRNRAP.

This clone was picked up one time. The chain employs TRBV6-5 and TRBJ2-1; possibly TRBD2 for D (6 bases). Germline assignment: CDR1 MNHEY and CDR2 SVGAGI. The CDR3 is 16 residues long. The V and J ends lost 0 bases and 3 bases respectively, with 12 bases between them. As DNA, the CDR3 is TGTGCCAGCAGTTACTCCTCAGCGGGCCGCTACAATGAGCAGTTCTTC. As protein: CASSYSSAGRYNEQFF.

The chain is built from TRBV11-2 and TRBJ2-5; perhaps TRBD1 as D (5 bases). Trimming pared 3 bases from V and 1 base from J, leaving 9 bases between. Germline V CDR1 and CDR2: SGHAT, FQNNGV. There are 14 residues in the CDR3. This chain's CDR3 is CASSFSRAQETQYF. The CDR3 nucleotides are TGTGCCAGCAGCTTTTCCAGGGCCCAAGAGACCCAGTACTTC.

The gene calls are TRBV6-5 and TRBJ2-5; 10 nucleotides match TRBD1. The assigned J gene may be wrong: the sequence end matches TRBJ2-7 better. From germline, CDR1 is MNHEY and CDR2 SVGAGI. This CDR3 region has 15 residues. CDR3 nucleotide sequence: TGTGCCAGCAGTTCTGCCGGGACAGGGGAATACGAGCAGTACTTC. Encoded protein: CASSSAGTGEYEQYF.

This clone is a singleton in its sample. This rearrangement joins TRBV11-2 to TRBJ1-2, with a weak D call TRBD1 (5 bases). From germline, CDR1 is SGHAT and CDR2 FQNNGV. Between the trimmed V and J ends, which lost 5 bases and 2 bases, there was a span of 9 bases. The CDR3 is made up of 13 amino acids. CDR3 sequence reads: CASSRDSNYGYTF. The CDR3 DNA reads as TGTGCCAGCAGCCGGGACTCCAACTATGGCTACACCTTC.

This clone was counted a few times. V is TRBV7-2 and J is TRBJ2-7; D might be TRBD2 (5 bases). V was trimmed by 4 bases and J by 0 bases, leaving 10 bases between them. This CDR3 region has 14 residues. The V gene's germline CDR1 is SGHTA and CDR2 FQGNSA. The DNA for the CDR3 is TGTGCCAGCAGCTATACCGGGAACTCCTACGAGCAGTACTTC. Translating it yields CASSYTGNSYEQYF. The whole variable domain, filled in from reference TRBV7-2 and TRBJ2-7, reads GAGVSQSPSNKVTEKGKDVELRCDPISGHTALYWYRQSLGQGLEFLIYFQGNSAPDKSGLPSDRFSAERTGGSVSTLTIQRTQQEDSAVYLCASSYTGNSYEQYFGPGTRLTVT.

The chain carries TRBV28 and TRBJ1-2; D possibly corresponds to TRBD1 (6 bases). CDR3 length: 12 residues. V lost 5 bases to trimming and J lost 6 bases, with 10 bases between them. Germline assignment: CDR1 MDHEN and CDR2 SYDVKM. The CDR3 spells CASSQQGDGYTF. CDR3 nucleotide sequence: TGTGCCAGCAGTCAACAGGGAGATGGCTACACCTTC.

The gene calls are TRBV7-9 and TRBJ1-2; 7 bases line up with TRBD1. The ends lost 1 base at V and 7 bases at J; junction bases unmatched: 3. The length of the CDR3 is 13 residues. Germline V gene lookup returns CDR1 SEHNR and CDR2 FQNEAQ (reference sequence). CDR3 coding DNA: TGTGCCAGCAGCTTAGATGCAGGGGGTGGCTACACCTTC. It specifies CASSLDAGGGYTF.